This record looks at one TCR beta chain sequence and its context. Its antigen is not known. This specimen belongs to a study of T cell repertoires in cytomegalovirus infection. This CDR3 region has 14 residues. CDR1 MDHEN and CDR2 SYDVKM come from the germline V gene. Trimming removed 7 bases at V and 0 bases at J, with 12 bases between. TCRdb processed the reads anew with MiXCR; each CDR3 protein has one entry. There are roughly 160,000 distinct CDR3 sequences in the sample; about a fifth occur only once, and roughly 27% lies in the top ten. The chain combines TRBV28 with TRBJ1-1; D is ambiguous. Material: CD8+ T cells from cultured PBMCs, obtained from culture after CMV antigen stimulation. This receptor was taken from a human donor in good health (CMV status not recorded). Some clones in this sample may be carry-over from other donors' samples. For the CDR3, the DNA is TGTGCCAGCACGCTCGGAGCCATGAACACTGAAGCTTTCTTT. It specifies CASTLGAMNTEAFF.